Following are 22 T cell receptor beta chains from one sample sequenced in a study of T cells after yellow fever vaccination. MiXCR, applied by TCRdb to the 5' RACE reads, yields one record per CDR3 protein. This repertoire shows about 220,000 distinct CDR3 sequences, 3% to 4% found once; its top ten account for 2.5% to 3.5%. The sample here was CD4+ T cells sorted from PBMCs, taken 10 days after the yellow fever booster vaccination. These TCRs come from a man younger than 35 who received the YFV17D yellow fever vaccine.

The gene calls are TRBV3-1 and TRBJ1-1, with 9 bases that match TRBD1. V shed 3 bases, J shed 4 bases, and the junction held 15 bases outside the gene matches. CDR3 length: 18 residues. Germline V lookup: CDR1 LGHDT, CDR2 YNNKEL (reference sequence). CDR3 region: CASSQVWGQGDSGTEAFF. The CDR3, as DNA: TGTGCCAGCAGCCAGGTTTGGGGACAGGGTGATAGTGGCACTGAAGCTTTCTTT.

This clonotype was seen ten or more times. V usage is TRBV12-3 or TRBV12-4 and J usage is TRBJ1-2; 10 bases are a match to TRBD1. V gave up 1 base and J gave up 4 bases; unmatched junction bases: 3. The CDR3 length is 15 residues. This CDR3 is CASSLGGQGTYGYTF. The CDR3 coding sequence is TGTGCCAGCAGTTTAGGGGGACAGGGGACCTATGGCTACACCTTC.

This clonotype was counted only a few times. The chain recombines TRBV7-9 with TRBJ1-5, with D maybe TRBD1 (6 bases). CDR1 is SEHNR and CDR2 is FQNEAQ in the germline V gene (reference sequence). The CDR3 is made up of 13 amino acids. The V end was cut by 6 bases, the J end by 4 bases, with 10 bases between. CDR3 nucleotides: TGTGCCAGCAGGCGGGGGCTGAATCAGCCCCAGCATTTT. It yields the protein CASRRGLNQPQHF.

This clonotype has more than one count but fewer than ten. The rearrangement links TRBV6-5 to TRBJ2-1; the D call may be TRBD1 or TRBD2 (6 bases each). The germline V gene has CDR1 MNHEY and CDR2 SVGAGI. The CDR3 extends over 14 amino acids. V lost 3 bases to trimming and J lost 6 bases, with 12 bases between them. CDR3 sequence: CASSYEGGRNEQFF. As DNA, the CDR3 is TGTGCCAGCAGTTATGAGGGGGGCCGCAATGAGCAGTTCTTC.

This clonotype was counted many times. The CDR3 is CASSFDRPLSGNTIYF. DNA for the CDR3: TGTGCCAGCAGTTTTGACAGGCCGCTCTCTGGAAACACCATATATTTT. J is TRBJ1-3 and V is TRBV12-3 or TRBV12-4, with D maybe TRBD1 (6 bases). The germline V and J ends were trimmed by 3 bases and 0 bases, with 12 bases remaining between them. This CDR3 has 16 residues.

This clonotype was seen repeatedly, ten times or more. This chain joins TRBV29-1 and TRBJ2-4; perhaps TRBD1 as D (5 bases). This CDR3 is 17 amino acids long. V was clipped by 6 bases and J by 0 bases, with 21 bases between them. Germline CDR1 and CDR2: SQVTM and ANQGSEA. CDR3 protein: CSVPTGSDSLAKNIQYF. CDR3 coding DNA: TGCAGCGTGCCCACAGGCTCGGATTCCCTAGCCAAAAACATTCAGTACTTC. Looking up the rest from reference TRBV29-1 and TRBJ2-4 gives the full variable domain: SAVISQKPSRDICQRGTSLTIQCQVDSQVTMMFWYRQQPGQSLTLIATANQGSEATYESGFVIDKFPISRPNLTFSTLTVSNMSPEDSSIYLCSVPTGSDSLAKNIQYFGAGTRLSVL.

This clonotype came up a few times. The chain links TRBV20-1 to TRBJ1-5; D is unresolved. Germline CDR1 DFQATT, CDR2 SNEGSKA (reference sequence). The V and J ends lost 3 bases and 5 bases respectively, with 20 bases between them. CDR3 length: 16 amino acids. The CDR3 bases are TGCAGTGCTAGGGACCTTTTCCGCTTGGACCATCAGCCCCAGCATTTT. Protein: CSARDLFRLDHQPQHF.

This clonotype has at least ten counts. The genes are TRBV7-2 and TRBJ2-1, with TRBD2 matching 8 bases. Per the germline V gene, CDR1 is SGHTA and CDR2 is FQGNSA. This CDR3 has 14 amino acids. The V segment lost 5 bases and the J segment 5 bases; nucleotides outside the gene matches: 5. The CDR3 loop is CASSTGGAHNEQFF. As DNA, the CDR3 is TGTGCCAGCAGCACCGGGGGGGCACACAATGAGCAGTTCTTC.

The genes are TRBV7-2 and TRBJ1-5, with TRBD1 matching over 9 bases. The CDR3 length is 15 residues. Germline V gives CDR1 SGHTA, CDR2 FQGNSA. V shed 5 bases and J 7 bases; nucleotides not matched to a gene: 9. This CDR3 reads CASSPRDRAVQPQHF. The CDR3 DNA is TGTGCCAGCAGCCCGAGGGACAGGGCGGTCCAGCCCCAGCATTTT.

The sample holds a few counts of this clonotype. The CDR3 is CASSAGTSGGSDTQYF. Here the CDR3 DNA reads TGTGCCAGCAGCGCCGGGACTAGCGGGGGGTCAGATACGCAGTATTTT. This chain links TRBV9 with TRBJ2-3; 15 positions match TRBD2. There are 16 residues in the CDR3. J lost 4 bases, V lost 3 bases, and 3 bases had no gene match. Germline CDR1 reads SGDLS; CDR2 reads YYNGEE. The full variable domain, with the rest looked up from reference TRBV9 and TRBJ2-3, is DSGVTQTPKHLITATGQRVTLRCSPRSGDLSVYWYQQSLDQGLQFLIQYYNGEERAKGNILERFSAQQFPDLHSELNLSSLELGDSALYFCASSAGTSGGSDTQYFGPGTRLTVL.

The rearrangement links TRBV10-3 to TRBJ2-5, with 9 bases fitting TRBD2. V trimming: 3 bases; J trimming: 5 bases; junction bases outside the gene matches: 4. The germline CDR1 and CDR2 sequences are ENHRY and SYGVKD. The CDR3 totals 14 residues. In DNA, the CDR3 is TGTGCCATCAGTGAACCTAGCGGGGTGGAGACCCAGTACTTC. This sequence encodes CAISEPSGVETQYF.

This clonotype was observed a few times. V gene TRBV18 combines with J gene TRBJ1-1, with D tentatively TRBD1 (6 bases). Germline V lookup: CDR1 KGHSH, CDR2 LQKENI. V was pared by 5 bases and J by 3 bases, with 13 bases between. The CDR3 covers 14 residues. The CDR3 nucleotides read TGTGCCAGCTCATCCACCTCAGGGGACACTGAAGCTTTCTTT. Translating gives CASSSTSGDTEAFF.

J is TRBJ2-7 and V is TRBV11-2; D gene uncertain. The germline V gene has CDR1 SGHAT and CDR2 FQNNGV. Trimming shortened V by 0 bases and J by 0 bases, and 9 bases separated the two germline ends. The CDR3 is 15 residues long. DNA of the CDR3: TGTGCCAGCAGCTTAGATGTGTTCCGCTCCTACGAGCAGTACGTC. The encoded protein is CASSLDVFRSYEQYV.

Only a few counts were recorded for this clonotype. The chain recombines TRBV7-2 with TRBJ2-3, with TRBD1 matching over 7 bases. V lost 1 base to trimming and J lost 0 bases; unmatched junction nucleotides: 1. The CDR3 is 15 amino acids. CDR1 is SGHTA, CDR2 FQGNSA, per germline. CDR3 protein: CASSLEGASTDTQYF. Written as DNA, the CDR3 is TGTGCCAGCAGCTTAGAGGGGGCGAGCACAGATACGCAGTATTTT. Full variable domain (outside the CDR3, taken from reference TRBV7-2 and TRBJ2-3): GAGVSQSPSNKVTEKGKDVELRCDPISGHTALYWYRQSLGQGLEFLIYFQGNSAPDKSGLPSDRFSAERTGGSVSTLTIQRTQQEDSAVYLCASSLEGASTDTQYFGPGTRLTVL.

At least ten counts were recorded for this clonotype. The J gene is TRBJ1-6, the V gene TRBV27; D unclear. This CDR3 region has 14 residues. From germline, CDR1 is MNHEY and CDR2 SMNVEV (reference sequence). The V end lost 0 bases, the J end lost 6 bases, and 6 bases lay between the germline ends. CDR3 bases: TGTGCCAGCAGTTTATCAGTTTTTAATTCACCCCTCCACTTT. It codes for CASSLSVFNSPLHF.

At least ten counts were recorded for this clonotype. This rearrangement joins TRBV5-1 to TRBJ2-5; maybe TRBD1 (5 bases). In germline, CDR1 is SGHRS, CDR2 YFSETQ. V was cut by 2 bases and J by 5 bases, with 13 bases left in between. The CDR3 loop spans 14 amino acids. CDR3 bases: TGCGCCAGCAGCTTCCAAGGGGAAGGGGAGACCCAGTACTTC. It encodes CASSFQGEGETQYF.

The sample holds many counts of this clonotype. The J gene is TRBJ2-5, the V gene TRBV20-1; a possible D gene is TRBD1 (5 bases). Trimming took 6 bases from V and 1 from J, leaving 15 bases between them. The CDR3 is 14 amino acids. The germline CDR1 and CDR2 sequences are DFQATT and SNEGSKA (reference sequence). The CDR3 loop reads CSASGGAVQETQYF. The DNA for the CDR3 is TGCAGTGCGTCCGGTGGGGCTGTCCAAGAGACCCAGTACTTC.

Many counts were recorded for this clonotype. This sequence joins TRBV5-1 and TRBJ2-1; a possible D gene is TRBD2 (6 bases). The V and J ends lost 2 bases and 6 bases respectively, with 18 bases between them. This CDR3 is built from 16 residues. CDR1 and CDR2 (germline): SGHRS, YFSETQ. Written as DNA, the CDR3 is TGCGCCAGCAGCTTTGGAGGGGACCCCCCGATCAATGAGCAGTTCTTC. Protein product: CASSFGGDPPINEQFF. Combining the CDR3 with reference TRBV5-1 and TRBJ2-1 gives the whole variable domain KAGVTQTPRYLIKTRGQQVTLSCSPISGHRSVSWYQQTPGQGLQFLFEYFSETQRNKGNFPGRFSGRQFSNSRSEMNVSTLELGDSALYLCASSFGGDPPINEQFFGPGTRLTVL.

This clonotype was seen more than once but under ten times. The rearrangement links TRBV20-1 to TRBJ1-2, with TRBD1 matching over 8 bases. The CDR3 totals 16 residues. Trimming took 6 bases from V and 6 from J; bases not matched to a gene: 18. Per the germline V gene, CDR1 is DFQATT and CDR2 is SNEGSKA (reference sequence). CDR3: CSAVGFGQGRSDGYTF. The CDR3 DNA follows: TGCAGTGCGGTTGGGTTTGGACAGGGCAGATCGGATGGCTACACCTTC.

The rearrangement uses TRBV5-1 and TRBJ2-7; a weak D match, TRBD2 (6 bases). Germline CDR1 and CDR2: SGHRS and YFSETQ. The CDR3 has 16 residues. V lost 0 bases to trimming and J lost 2 bases, with 15 bases between them. The CDR3 region has the DNA TGCGCCAGCAGCTTGGGCTCACGGGGGAGAGCCTACGAGCAGTACTTC. It is translated as CASSLGSRGRAYEQYF.

This clonotype came up many times. The chain is built from TRBV18 and TRBJ2-5, with a possible D match to TRBD1 (6 bases). Germline lookup yields CDR1 KGHSH and CDR2 LQKENI. Trimming removed 3 bases at V and 4 bases at J, with 12 bases between. This CDR3 has 14 amino acids. CDR3 in amino acids: CASSPGHPRETQYF. In DNA form, the CDR3 reads TGTGCCAGCTCACCGGGACATCCTCGAGAGACCCAGTACTTC.

This clonotype has just a few counts. The rearrangement links TRBV6-6 to TRBJ1-5; D unclear. This CDR3 contains 13 residues. Germline CDR1 is MNHNY and CDR2 is SVGAGI (reference sequence). Trimming cost V 7 bases and J 3 bases, with 10 bases left between them. The CDR3 nucleotides are TGTGCCAGCAACAGAGGGCTCAATCAGCCCCAGCATTTT. Amino acid sequence: CASNRGLNQPQHF.